This T cell receptor beta chain appears in the sequencing data of a study of OX40 agonist ivuxolimab in advanced cancers. Regarding the research as a whole: The costimulatory receptor OX40 (CD134) was targeted by ivuxolimab, a fully human IgG2 agonistic monoclonal antibody. Intravenous ivuxolimab was administered to patients every 2 weeks at six dose levels: 0.01, 0.1, 0.3, 1.5, 3 and 10 mg/kg. Among the roughly 52 dose-escalation patients, about 20 had hepatocellular carcinoma, roughly 15 melanoma, 9 renal cell carcinoma and 9 head and neck cancer. In the dose-escalation cohort, 65% to 90% of patients were male, and the mean age was approximately 55 years, with a range of about 23 to 90. Patients were allowed to have had prior anti-PD-1, anti-PD-L1 or anti-CTLA-4 therapy, and around 40% of the dose-escalation patients had previously received checkpoint inhibitors. Partial responses were achieved by three dose-escalation patients, of whom one had hepatocellular carcinoma and two had cutaneous melanoma. Peripheral TCRbeta sequencing was intended to test whether TCR sequence diversity was altered and clonal T-cell expansion was caused by ivuxolimab. The monotherapy dose-escalation portion (N of about 57 patients) of the phase I ivuxolimab trial is reported in the paper.

Remarks on this clone: This clone's antigen is unknown. The input lacks base qualities; no much larger clone sits a single base away.

Taken from cysteine to phenylalanine, the CDR3 has 14 residues. Here the CDR3 DNA is all that survives: 42 bases in frame from base 1. From the germline V gene (reference sequence), CDR1 is LNHNV and CDR2 is YYDKDF. Trimming removed 6 bases from V and 3 bases from J, leaving 12 bases between the germline ends. Patients with a history of autoimmune disease or receiving systemic immunosuppression were excluded from the trial. In every dose cohort, peripheral blood was drawn for TCR sequencing at baseline, cycle 4 day 1, and cycle 7 day 1. Samples were obtained from an open-label, multicenter, first-in-human phase I dose-escalation trial of ivuxolimab. Adults with locally advanced or metastatic head and neck squamous cell, hepatocellular, melanoma or renal cell carcinoma were enrolled in the trial. Before TCR sequencing, CD4+ T cells and CD8+ T cells from peripheral blood were sorted into separate populations.

Findings and caveats that apply to the study as a whole: Low levels of normalized T-cell clonal expansion were also seen in some patients who did not respond. The antigen specificity of the clonally expanded peripheral T cells was not determined. At doses from 0.1 to 3.0 mg/kg, clonal expansion was seen in both CD4+ and CD8+ blood T cells between baseline and week 6. In partial responders in the 0.1-3.0 mg/kg groups, normalized peripheral clonal expansion was found to be among the lowest, especially among CD8+ T cells. On average, CD8+ T cells showed more expanded clones than CD4+ T cells after ivuxolimab.

Genomic DNA was isolated from the sorted cells so that the TCRbeta CDR3 region could be sequenced. The immunoSEQ Assay was used for sequencing of TCRbeta CDR3 regions. This is the immuneACCESS table as TCRdb keeps it, with only in-frame sequences that have V and J called. A part of the clones is gone; compared with another copy, unresolved V genes explain less than half, and the rest is unexplained. The sample data list around 140,000 clones, and approximately 90% of these were observed just once. The leading ten clones occupy about 1% of the sample. The sequences come from CD4+ or CD8+ T cells sorted from blood, collected in a trial of the OX40 agonist ivuxolimab. The source of this sequence is an adult with an advanced solid tumor such as melanoma, head and neck, liver or kidney cancer. Recombination joined TRBV15 with TRBJ2-1; tentative D gene TRBD2, with 6 bases matching. The CDR3 region reads CATRAGTGYNEQFF. Here is the DNA: TGTGCCACCAGGGCGGGAACGGGCTACAATGAGCAGTTCTTC.